This TCR beta chain was retrieved from a study of blood T cell repertoires in COVID-19. Study background: Spain, Italy and the United States supplied samples that represented acute and convalescent COVID-19.

The CDR3 length is 14 residues. V shed 5 bases, J shed 5 bases, and the junction held 6 bases outside the gene matches. Germline V CDR1 and CDR2: MGHDK, SYGVNS. Authors' methods: Estimation of nucleated cell counts was performed using reference gene primer amplification. Produced via immunoSEQ multiplex PCR; TCRdb's table is partial and in-frame only. V, J and clone size derive from that table, while D and trimming were established from the DNA sequence. The sample contains about 180,000 clones, 80% of which appear only once. Sequencing used peripheral blood. The TCR sequence derives from a man aged 65 to 79 with active or convalescent COVID-19. This sequence joins TRBV25-1 and TRBJ2-1; 7 nucleotides align to TRBD1. The CDR3 loop reads CASSPWDRDNEQFF. DNA of the CDR3: TGTGCCAGCAGTCCGTGGGACAGAGACAATGAGCAGTTCTTC.